This T cell receptor (beta chain) was captured in a study of cytomegalovirus exposure and HLA in healthy donors. General study points: Later analysis placed DRB1 highest and HLA-C lowest in TCR association rates, which differed by HLA locus. An Asian-associated ancestry cluster reportedly showed fewer N-insertions than the approximately 600-donor mean in a later analysis.

The CDR3 loop spans 14 amino acids. The germline V gene encodes CDR1 WNHNN and CDR2 SYGVQD (reference sequence). The V gene lost 3 bases and the J gene lost 8 bases, with 13 bases spanning the gap. PCR employed 60 Vbeta and 13 Jbeta primers. TCRdb's copy holds only in-frame clones and misses some; the assay was immunoSEQ multiplex PCR. The data contain fewer than 200,000 clones, around 73% of them singletons. About this clone: Antigen unknown.

Sequenced material: PBMCs. This chain uses TRBV10-1 with TRBJ1-4; possible D gene TRBD1, 6 bases. This TCR came from a man between 60 and 75 years old in good health and CMV-seronegative. The CDR3: CASSDQGTTEKLFF. The DNA of the CDR3 is TGCGCCAGCAGTGACCAGGGGACGACGGAAAAACTGTTTTTT.